These 21 T cell receptor beta chains were sequenced from one sample in a study of CXCR3-negative and CXCR3-positive naive CD8 T cells (dated by TCRdb to about 2019). TCRdb records NextSeq 550 as the sequencer. The Human TCR Profiling Kit (MiLaboratory) was used to prepare UMI-labeled 5' RACE TRB cDNA libraries. TCRdb reprocessed the public reads and reports one entry per CDR3 protein sequence, without DNA. This sample's clone table shows tens of thousands of distinct CDR3 sequences. 1.6% of the sample goes to the ten largest clones. The sequenced material came from naive CXCR3- CD8+ T cells from blood. Reading the label with the study, this specimen's cell subset or site is: CD45RO-CCR7+CD27+CD95- naive CD8+ T cells lacking CXCR3 (TNR3-). The receptors shown here come from a human donor in good health. Some clones in this sample may be carry-over from other donors' samples.

The V gene is TRBV18, the J gene TRBJ2-1. Germline V gene sequence: CDR1 KGHSH, CDR2 LQKENI. The CDR3 contains 16 residues. CDR3 in amino acids: CASSPPGTSSYNEQFF.

The V call is TRBV20-1, the J call TRBJ2-7. CDR3 size: 11 residues. The germline CDR1 and CDR2 sequences are DFQATT and SNEGSKA (reference sequence). CDR3 protein: CSARISYEQYF.

V and J are TRBV12-3 or TRBV12-4 and TRBJ1-1. CDR3 length: 13 amino acids. CDR3 in amino acids: CASSLGANTEAFF.

The V and J genes are TRBV7-7 and TRBJ2-5; TCRdb's assignment of TRBD1 cannot be checked, as there is no DNA. CDR3 length equals 15 residues. Germline V CDR1 and CDR2: SSHAT, FNYEAQ (reference sequence). CDR3 sequence: CASSLGQGKQETQYF.

The chain uses TRBV20-1 and TRBJ2-7; the D call of TRBD1 rests on TCRdb alone, since no DNA is present to check it. The CDR3 runs 13 residues. Germline V gene sequence: CDR1 DFQATT, CDR2 SNEGSKA (reference sequence). The CDR3 loop is CSATGTGNYEQYF.

V usage is TRBV28 and J usage is TRBJ1-5; checking the TCRdb D call of TRBD1 is not possible without DNA. This CDR3 contains 13 residues. In germline, CDR1 is MDHEN, CDR2 SYDVKM. CDR3 in amino acids: CASSSAGVRPQHF.

This sequence joins TRBV6-5 and TRBJ1-1; TCRdb selects TRBD1, and the lack of DNA leaves this call unchecked. Germline assignment: CDR1 MNHEY and CDR2 SVGAGI. This CDR3 comprises 13 residues. CDR3 residues: CASKAGRKTEAFF.

This chain links TRBV6-6 with TRBJ2-2; TCRdb indicates TRBD1, and absent DNA this call remains unverified. The germline V gene has CDR1 MNHNY and CDR2 SVGAGI (reference sequence). The CDR3 length is 14 residues. Here the CDR3 reads CANMWDKKTGELFF.

The chain combines TRBV4-2 with TRBJ2-5; no DNA is available, so the TRBD1 call from TCRdb remains unchecked. Germline CDR1 reads LGHNA; CDR2 reads YNFKEQ. This CDR3 is built from 16 residues. CDR3 region: CASSQAHQGDQETQYF.

This chain uses TRBV6-5 with TRBJ2-2; TCRdb gives TRBD1 as the D gene, but with no DNA this cannot be confirmed. This CDR3 spans 15 amino acids. CDR1 is MNHEY and CDR2 is SVGAGI in the germline V gene. This CDR3 reads CASSYSGKNTGELFF.

This chain connects TRBV7-2 to TRBJ1-5; TCRdb returns TRBD1, unconfirmable since there is no DNA. The CDR3 length is 20 residues. CDR1 is SGHTA, CDR2 FQGNSA, per germline. The CDR3 loop reads CASSPSLGGVVTGSNQPQHF.

This chain uses TRBV6-5 with TRBJ2-1; TCRdb lists TRBD2, though no DNA is available to test this call. Germline values: CDR1 MNHEY, CDR2 SVGAGI. The length of the CDR3 is 15 residues. CDR3: CASSSGGASGNEQFF.

The rearrangement links TRBV20-1 to TRBJ2-7; the TCRdb D gene call, TRBD2, has no DNA to confirm it. This CDR3 spans 14 amino acids. CDR1 DFQATT and CDR2 SNEGSKA come from the germline V gene (reference sequence). The CDR3 region is CSAPTSGVSYEQYF.

The gene calls are TRBV20-1 and TRBJ1-2. CDR3 length: 12 residues. Germline lookup yields CDR1 DFQATT and CDR2 SNEGSKA (reference sequence). The CDR3 loop reads CSASDQNYGYTF.

The rearrangement joins TRBV7-3 to TRBJ2-1; there is no DNA to check the TCRdb D call of TRBD1. CDR3 size: 15 residues. Per the germline V gene, CDR1 is SGHTA and CDR2 is FQGTGA. CDR3 sequence: CASSPDRSSYNEQFF.

V gene TRBV6-2 or TRBV6-3 combines with J gene TRBJ2-1. The V gene's germline CDR1 is MNHEY and CDR2 SVGEGT. The CDR3 has 14 residues. The CDR3 loop reads CASRKGSSYNEQFF.

The J gene is TRBJ2-7, the V gene TRBV29-1; TCRdb picks TRBD2, but there is no DNA to check that call. Looked up from germline, CDR1 is SQVTM and CDR2 is ANQGSEA. This CDR3 spans 13 amino acids. CDR3 amino acids: CSVDSPVSYEQYF.

This chain uses TRBV20-1 with TRBJ2-5; TCRdb selects TRBD2, and the lack of DNA leaves this call unchecked. The CDR3 sequence is 13 residues long. Germline V gene sequence: CDR1 DFQATT, CDR2 SNEGSKA (reference sequence). CDR3 region: CSARGQGRETQYF.

This sequence joins TRBV7-6 and TRBJ2-1; the TRBD1 assignment by TCRdb is unverifiable without DNA. The CDR3 extends over 13 amino acids. Germline V gene data show CDR1 as SGHVS and CDR2 as FNYEAQ. The CDR3 reads CASTPGGSNEQFF.

The chain is built from TRBV7-6 and TRBJ2-3; the D call from TCRdb, TRBD2, cannot be confirmed without DNA. This CDR3 is 15 amino acids long. In germline, CDR1 is SGHVS, CDR2 FNYEAQ. The CDR3: CASSRLGPNTDTQYF.

This chain uses TRBV12-3 or TRBV12-4 with TRBJ2-2. This CDR3 comprises 12 residues. Here the CDR3 reads CASSFPTGKLFF.